The text below deals with one TCR beta chain. The specificity of this receptor is unknown. There are no base qualities to consult, and no much larger clone falls within one base. These data originate in a study of cytomegalovirus exposure and HLA in healthy donors (TCRdb year 2017). Background for the entire study: According to an earlier analysis of around 600 of the donors, 150 million to 200 million T cells yielded 100 million or so unique TCR beta sequences and more than 250 Gb of sequence data. An earlier analysis of 587 of the donors used high-throughput TCR beta sequencing to judge whether each TCR beta V gene segment behaved as functional or pseudogenic. Typing coverage varied by locus: roughly 620-640 donors for A, B, C, DRB1 and DQB1; more than 500 for DQA1; 606 for DPA1; about 450 for DPB1. To predict cytomegalovirus infection status, the study combined high-throughput TCR immunosequencing, statistical association of individual TCRs with disease status, and machine learning. Donor age, sex, ethnicity and CMV serostatus were compiled together with the repertoire data. In a later analysis, previously published TCR beta repertoires from fewer than 750 donors were re-analyzed and high-resolution HLA genotyping was added so that TCR occurrence patterns could be studied. Every repertoire in the discovery cohort had been generated on one and the same sequencing platform. Rather than drawing on any new phenotypic data, the later analysis identified candidate immune exposures from TCR beta sequences and the way those sequences occurred across donors. The study was designed to test whether signatures of past pathogen exposure could be identified by cataloging public T cell receptors. Four to six DR-DQ haplotypes were handled as single units for association and clustering, since linkage in the cohort was strong. Roughly 300 gigabases of sequencing data and approximately 85 million unique TCR sequences were included in an early release covering about 600 HLA-typed donors. In a later genetic analysis, genome-wide SNP genotypes for about three fifths of the roughly 670 donors were used, and that subset was treated as a discovery cohort. Using immunosequencing, the study profiled T cell repertoires from about 650 subjects and related those repertoires to cytomegalovirus serostatus. On average, around 240,000 unique TCR beta nucleotide sequences were sequenced per donor among about 400 genotyped donors of the cohort, with 15% to 20% of those sequences being non-productive. A separate validation cohort of more than 100 different subjects was used in addition to the approximately 670-subject first cohort. Class I and class II HLA loci were covered by the typing at four-digit resolution. Among the roughly 400 genotyped donors, approximately 76% belonged to the genetic ancestry cluster associated with self-reported Caucasian donors.

Libraries were prepared through the immunoSEQ multiplex PCR assay. For the multiplex PCR, a mixture combining 60 forward primers for TCR Vbeta segments and 13 reverse primers for TCR Jbeta segments was used. The CDR3 region of rearranged TCR beta genes was amplified from genomic DNA with a multiplex PCR assay. The Illumina HiSeq System was used to sequence the amplified TCR beta libraries as 87-base-pair reads. Per the authors' processing: A later analysis tallied 75 million to 85 million unique TCR beta chains across the roughly 610 repertoires, and approximately 11 million of those chains were shared by two or more donors. To remove PCR and sequencing errors, raw reads were error-corrected and collapsed into unique sequences using a nearest-neighbor algorithm that merged closely related sequences. Alignment of CDR3 sequences to IMGT reference sequences was used to assign V, D and J gene segments. For a sequence to be retained, at least a six-nucleotide match to both a V gene segment and a J gene segment was required. A rearrangement counted as productive if the CDR3 had no stop codons and remained in frame with V and J, and every other rearrangement counted as non-productive. Following IMGT convention, CDR3 was defined as the stretch from the second conserved V-encoded cysteine up to the conserved J-encoded phenylalanine. Sequences without an unambiguous match to a single V gene segment were excluded from the earlier analysis of a few hundred of the donors. An earlier analysis of approximately 590 of the donors classified V segments as functional when productive rearrangements were above 56.7% and as segregating when the standard deviation between donors was above 5%. A statistical classification framework was built for diagnosing cytomegalovirus status from the catalog of TCR beta chain sequences. A later analysis assigned V and J genes by comparing TCR nucleotide sequences with IMGT/GENE-DB human TR gene sequences. Using the TCRdist pipeline, a later analysis assigned CDR3 sequences along with most-parsimonious VDJ recombination scenarios. A later analysis defined each TCR beta chain by its CDR3 amino acid sequence plus V-gene family, and excluded reads lacking a unique V-gene family. As a way to deal with suspected cross-contamination and a sequencing artifact, a later analysis dropped 500 to 700 nucleotide sequences that were highly shared and had low generation probability. In a later analysis, a clonal expansion index was calculated for each public chain from normalized within-repertoire ranks of inferred template counts. In a later analysis, generation probabilities were computed with a VDJ recombination model fitted to out-of-frame rearrangements, and the resulting probabilities were checked against IGoR. Hypergeometric tests were used in a later analysis to score TCR-TCR, TCR-HLA and TCR-CMV co-occurrence, with a repertoire-size bias correction applied to the TCR pairs. In a later analysis, false discovery rates were estimated by permuting HLA or CMV assignments 20 times. In a later analysis, co-occurring TCRs were grouped with DBSCAN, and TCRdist sequence similarity was added when clustering was performed within HLA-allele-positive subsets. Repertoires with fewer than 30,000 or more than 120,000 public chains were left out of co-occurrence clustering, as were a few repertoires with anomalous nucleotide sharing. In TCRdb, the immuneACCESS table is reduced to in-frame sequences with V and J assigned. These tables do not hold every clone; where another copy was compared, an unresolved V gene accounts for under half, and the others remain unexplained. For V, J and clone size, that table is used; D and trimming come from the DNA. This sample has over 150,000 clones in its table, and around 80% of those were observed once. The biggest ten clones account for around 4.6% of the sample.

In total, roughly 670 healthy bone marrow donors made up the cohort. At the time of sampling, every cohort member was nominally healthy, though immune exposures that went unrecorded were likely present. The donor tested CMV seronegative and was one of the 352 seronegative cohort members. Every donor gave a peripheral blood sample, and the peripheral blood mononuclear cells from that sample were used for TCR beta sequencing. The Qiagen DNeasy Blood Extraction Kit was used to extract genomic DNA from the blood cell samples. After removal of 3 bases from V and 2 bases from J, the junction retains 3 bases not matched to a gene. The germline V gene sets CDR1 to SGHTS and CDR2 to YDEGEE. Counted from cysteine to phenylalanine, this CDR3 has 15 amino acids. Only the CDR3 part of the read is kept: 45 bases, read in frame from the first base. Overall study outcomes, separate from this receptor: The classifier was reported to diagnose cytomegalovirus status with high specificity and sensitivity in both the original and validation cohorts. Some IMGT-functional V segments, including TRBV6-2 and TRBV6-3, could not be distinguished by the 87-base-pair reads and were therefore excluded. A later analysis associated 16,951 TCR beta sequences with specific HLA alleles at a false discovery rate of 0.05. Assigning TCR associations to individual alleles was difficult when HLA alleles, especially DR and DQ, strongly co-occurred. In an earlier analysis of fewer than 700 of the donors, most TCR beta V segments appeared in productive rearrangements about 90% or about 30% of the time, broadly matching IMGT annotations. According to the authors, the approach could potentially be generalized to other disease states and immunological phenotypes. A later analysis found that most CMV-associated TCR beta chains appeared HLA-restricted, with HLA associations seemingly driven largely by CMV exposure. Because some donors lacked HLA typing at each locus, the association tests relied only on the typed subset. The presence/absence analyses assumed that sequencing depth was roughly uniform across donors, and that assumption may not be true. In a later genetic analysis, fewer N-insertions in productive TCRs were reported among donors in an Asian-associated ancestry cluster than the roughly 670-donor mean. In a later analysis, HLA-associated TCR beta chains were found to be more clonally expanded and to have lower generation probabilities than equally common non-associated chains. This cohort had only TCR beta chains sequenced, and the lack of alpha or paired-chain data limited which features could be detected. A cluster of highly shared sequence variants was judged likely to represent a technical artifact of the sequencing pipeline. Most TCR sequences were seen in very few donors, while some public TCRs were found in many individuals. Correlated functional status among segregating V segments might reflect linkage disequilibrium, but an unknown experimental factor could not be ruled out. A later genetic analysis associated a missense DCLRE1C variant with V-gene and J-gene trimming of TCR beta chains, and an independent cohort replicated the association. The study listed 170 or so TCR beta chains as associated with cytomegalovirus. Immune exposure information for the cohort was limited to CMV serostatus. A later analysis reported that several top co-occurrence clusters appeared linked to parvovirus B19, influenza, CMV and Epstein-Barr virus. In vitro tests confirmed that a few of the cytomegalovirus-associated TCR beta chains recognize cytomegalovirus antigens. Because counts were too low, about 15 rarely observed V segments, including chromosome 9 orphons, were left out of the earlier analysis of 587 of the donors. A further reported finding was that TCR beta sequences accurately predicted the HLA-A and HLA-B alleles for most subjects in the first cohort. In a later analysis, the rate of TCR association differed among HLA loci, with DRB1 alleles having the most associated TCRs and HLA-C alleles having the fewest.

Input material: PBMCs. Recombination joined TRBV5-8 with TRBJ2-2, with 8 junctional bases fitting TRBD1. The origin of this receptor is a male donor in good health and CMV-seronegative. CDR3 loop: CASSSGQGNTGELFF. Read as DNA, the sequence is TGTGCCAGCAGCTCCGGACAGGGAAACACCGGGGAGCTGTTTTTT.